The T cell receptor (beta chain) described here comes from a study of T cells in Graves' hyperthyroidism and ophthalmopathy. J was trimmed by 9 bases and V by 3 bases; bases with no gene match: 6. The CDR3 totals 15 residues. This clonotype was picked up many times. Template material for amplifying TCR beta CDR3 regions consisted of RNA transcripts. Initially, a first-round RT-PCR of the TCR CDR3 employed the HTBI primer set. TCRdb reanalysed the multiplex PCR reads using MiXCR and keeps one entry per CDR3 protein. There are about 770,000 distinct CDR3 sequences in the sample; about 17% occur only once, and 15% to 20% lies in the top ten.

This rearrangement joins TRBV12-3 or TRBV12-4 to TRBJ1-6; 9 bases match TRBD1. The TCR was taken from a woman between 50 and 59 years old with Graves' hyperthyroidism that later progressed to Graves' ophthalmopathy. Sequenced: blood. This chain's CDR3 is CASSFSGQGVSPLHF. The CDR3 nucleotides read TGTGCCAGCAGTTTCTCGGGACAGGGCGTTTCACCCCTCCACTTT.